This TCR beta chain is drawn from a study of blood T cells in healthy people across ages. Whole-study findings and limits: Higher diversity, along with more naive CD4+ cells, distinguished long-lived donors from aged donors. Strongly correlated with naive T cell percentage was TCR beta diversity. Among T cells, TCR beta diversity per million cells dropped roughly linearly as age rose.

A second 7 to 11 cycle PCR used barcoded and J-beta primers. TCRdb processed the 5' RACE reads anew with MiXCR; each CDR3 protein has one entry. Seen here are 780,000 or so distinct CDR3 sequences, about 61% observed once, and the top ten hold under 30%. Note on this clonotype: The antigen is unknown.

The CDR3 runs 18 residues. With V trimmed by 0 bases and J by 6 bases, 8 bases remained unmatched. The germline V gene encodes CDR1 LGHNA and CDR2 YSLEER. The sample taken for sequencing was blood. The genes are TRBV4-3 and TRBJ2-3, with TRBD2 matching over 14 bases. The source of this sequence is a man between 35 and 55 years old in good health. Written as DNA, the CDR3 is TGCGCCAGCAGCCAAGACCCCGGGACTAGCGGGAGTTTCGATACGCAGTATTTT. Its translation is CASSQDPGTSGSFDTQYF.